This note documents a single T cell receptor beta chain sequence. Its cognate antigen is unknown. This sample stems from a study of shared clonotypes between healthy human individuals. Only CD45RO-negative cells positively selected for CCR7 counted as naive CD8 cells, so terminally differentiated effector memory CD45RA+ cells were excluded. The V gene lost 2 bases and the J gene lost 3 bases, with 14 bases spanning the gap. The CDR3 covers 15 residues. Germline CDR1 reads MNHNS; CDR2 reads SASEGT. Produced via immunoSEQ multiplex PCR; TCRdb's table is partial and in-frame only. The data contain 2 million to 2.5 million clones, about 92% of them singletons. General study findings and limits: Tissue TCR repertoires likely differ from these blood-only repertoires. Generation of non-shared clonotypes was less probable than generation of clonotypes shared by all four donors.

The sequenced sample consisted of naive CD8+ T cells from PBMCs. This clonotype was obtained from a man aged 18 to 30 in good health. Some clones in this sample may be carry-over from other donors' samples. J is TRBJ2-7 and V is TRBV6-1, with D tentatively TRBD1 (6 bases). The CDR3 loop is CASSELPGAVYEQYF. Written as DNA, the CDR3 is TGTGCCAGCAGTGAACTGCCAGGGGCTGTCTACGAGCAGTACTTC.